This TCR beta chain derives from a study of T cell clonality in common variable immunodeficiency (dated by TCRdb to between 2015 and 2016). General conclusions and limits of the study: Differences among patients in the CVID cohort limited the correlations between repertoire features and clinical complications. Despite equal DNA input, controls averaged roughly 84,000 unique sequences per sample versus around 32,000 in CVID samples. According to the authors, finding the cause of the higher clonality in CVID would require sequencing the repertoires of T cell subpopulations. CVID TCRbeta sequences reportedly showed fewer deletions and N-nucleotide insertions and lacked highly modified clones with 13 or more V deletions. CVID subjects shared fewer TCRbeta clones with each other than healthy controls did (p < 0.0001). TCRbeta clonality was higher in CVID subjects than in healthy controls (t-test p = 0.018), and the increase was most characteristic of about a third of subjects.

CVID samples and control samples contributed equivalent amounts of genomic DNA as sequencing input. For every sample, a 60 bp segment covering the rearranged TCRbeta CDR3 region was amplified and then sequenced. The immunoSEQ assay, a bias-corrected multiplex PCR combined with high-throughput sequencing, was used for TCRbeta amplification. The source study handled its data this way. Every unique nucleotide sequence was considered a clone and was annotated with V, D and J genes, copy number and frequency. Sequences were labeled productive if in frame, and non-productive if out of frame or containing stop codons. As previously described, Shannon's entropy was used to calculate clonality. The predicted amino acid sequences of productive clones were used to derive the mean CDR3 Kyte-Doolittle hydropathy. Using the R hclust function, scaled V gene usage was clustered hierarchically with Manhattan distance and complete linkage. To assess clone sharing by CDR3 amino acid sequence, 12 repertoires per group were resampled over 100 rounds. The repertoires were searched for 70 published EBV-specific and a few hundred published CMV-specific TCRbeta sequences. A couple of CVID samples that yielded fewer than 10,000 sequences were excluded from the analysis, so approximately 40 CVID repertoires were retained. TCRdb provides this immuneACCESS table in a form limited to in-frame rearrangements. Some clones are lacking; in checked studies, under half of them reflect an unresolved V gene, and why the rest are absent is not known. V, J and clone size are those of that table, while D and trimming were read from the DNA. This sample holds tens of thousands of clones in total, without any singletons. Together, the top ten hold 2% to 2.5% of the sample.

Including the terminal cysteine and phenylalanine, the CDR3 comprises 12 residues. The DNA covers only part of the CDR3, 27 bases in frame from base 1. V gives up 8 bases and J gives up 1 base, and the segment between their germline ends measures 8 bases. The germline V gene encodes CDR1 MNHEY and CDR2 SVGEGT. This clone was seen at least ten times. What antigen it recognizes has not been identified. The read ends 3 residues before the CDR3 terminus; that terminus is restored from the germline J gene. Standard criteria, namely reduction of serum IgG, IgA and/or IgM below the normal range together with specific antibody deficiency, were applied for the diagnosis of CVID. There were 40 to 45 subjects in the CVID group (roughly 30 male and 15 female), ranging in age from roughly 9 to 64 years, with a mean age of about 42. Both CVID patients and healthy controls were predominantly of Caucasian heritage. Replacement immunoglobulin therapy had been administered to all CVID subjects for at least one year at the time of study participation. At blood collection, none of the CVID subjects was ill or on immunomodulatory or immunosuppressive medication. Heparinized peripheral whole blood samples of about 5 to 9 ml were collected from each donor. Genomic DNA from adults with common variable immune deficiency (CVID) and from healthy adult controls was the source for sequencing TCRbeta CDR3 repertoires. Diluted blood was subjected to density centrifugation over Hypaque 1077 or Ficoll-Paque for isolation of peripheral blood mononuclear cells. Unsorted mononuclear cells served as the source of genomic DNA, which was extracted either by Qiagen column purification or by a centrifugation-based method.

The receptor comes from a human donor with common variable immunodeficiency. In this chain, TRBV6-2 or TRBV6-3 is recombined with TRBJ1-1; a weak D assignment points to TRBD1 (5 bases agree). The sample was peripheral blood mononuclear cells. CDR3 DNA (partial): TGTGCCAGCGGGCAGGGGAACACTGAA. The encoded protein is CASGQGNTE. The CDR3 in its entirety is CASGQGNTEAFF.